This T cell receptor (beta chain) was profiled in a study of blood T cell repertoires in COVID-19. Across the study: Sites across the United States, Italy and Spain contributed samples from acute and convalescent COVID-19. PBMCs, B-cell-depleted T cells, or T cells were the source of the cDNA or gDNA that made up the material.

Germline-derived CDR1 and CDR2 are MNHEY and SMNVEV (reference sequence). This CDR3 comprises 15 residues. The V end lost 7 bases, the J end lost 1 base, and 14 bases lay between the germline ends. Per the original data handling: Estimates of nucleated cell counts were drawn from the amplification of reference gene primers. The repertoire was sequenced with immunoSEQ multiplex PCR; TCRdb's copy has only in-frame clones and lacks some. V, J and clone size reflect that table, while D and trimming were determined from the DNA. The data hold tens of thousands of clones, with 70% to 90% observed a single time.

This sequence joins TRBV27 and TRBJ1-5; possible D gene TRBD1, 5 bases. This clonotype originated in a human donor in a cohort sampled during active COVID-19. The sequenced sample consisted of peripheral blood. CDR3 region: CASTSGLGSNQPQHF. DNA of the CDR3: TGTGCCAGCACCTCGGGACTGGGAAGCAATCAGCCCCAGCATTTT.